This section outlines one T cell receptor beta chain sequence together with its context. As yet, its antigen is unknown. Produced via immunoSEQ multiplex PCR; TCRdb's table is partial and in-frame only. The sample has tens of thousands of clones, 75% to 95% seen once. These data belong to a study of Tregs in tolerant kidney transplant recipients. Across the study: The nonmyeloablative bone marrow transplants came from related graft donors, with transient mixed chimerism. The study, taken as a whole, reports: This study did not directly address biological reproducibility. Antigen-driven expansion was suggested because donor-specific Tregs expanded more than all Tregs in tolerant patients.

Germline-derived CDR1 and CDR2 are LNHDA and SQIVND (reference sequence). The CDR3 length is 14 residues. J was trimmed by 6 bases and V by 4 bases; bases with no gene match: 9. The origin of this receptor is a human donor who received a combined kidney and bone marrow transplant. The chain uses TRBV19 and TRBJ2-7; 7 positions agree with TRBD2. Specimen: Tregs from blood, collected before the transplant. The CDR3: CASSTTSRGFEQYF. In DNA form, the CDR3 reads TGTGCCAGTAGTACGACTAGCCGGGGATTCGAGCAGTACTTC. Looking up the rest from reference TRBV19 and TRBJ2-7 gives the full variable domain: DGGITQSPKYLFRKEGQNVTLSCEQNLNHDAMYWYRQDPGQGLRLIYYSQIVNDFQKGDIAEGYSVSREKKESFPLTVTSAQKNPTAFYLCASSTTSRGFEQYFGPGTRLTVT.